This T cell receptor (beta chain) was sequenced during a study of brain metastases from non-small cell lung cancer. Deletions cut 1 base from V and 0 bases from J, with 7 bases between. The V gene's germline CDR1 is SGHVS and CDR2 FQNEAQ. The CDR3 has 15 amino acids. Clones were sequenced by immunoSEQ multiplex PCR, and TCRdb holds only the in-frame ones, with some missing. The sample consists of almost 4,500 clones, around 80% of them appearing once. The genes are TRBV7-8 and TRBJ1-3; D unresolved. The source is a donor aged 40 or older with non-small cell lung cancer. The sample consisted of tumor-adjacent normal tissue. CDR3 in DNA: TGTGCCAGCAGCTTAGGCGGTCGCTCTGGAAACACCATATATTTT. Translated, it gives CASSLGGRSGNTIYF.